These 19 T cell receptor beta chains were sequenced from one sample in a study of blood T cells in healthy people across ages. The authors ran a second PCR of about 7 to 11 cycles using a sample-barcoded 5' primer and a J-beta primer mix. TCRdb used MiXCR to reprocess the 5' RACE reads, holding one entry per CDR3 protein. The data show about a million distinct CDR3 sequences, 35% to 40% seen once. The specimen sequenced was blood. The source of these receptors is a man younger than 35 in good health.

This clonotype came up a few times. This chain joins TRBV30 and TRBJ1-2; TRBD1 agrees at 8 bases. Germline V gives CDR1 GTSNPN, CDR2 SVGIG (reference sequence). This CDR3 has 14 residues. V shed 8 bases and J 3 bases; nucleotides not matched to a gene: 11. CDR3 residues: CAGNPDRAYYGYTF. Written as DNA, the CDR3 is TGTGCCGGCAACCCGGACAGGGCGTACTATGGCTACACCTTC.

The V call is TRBV20-1, the J call TRBJ1-6, with no clear D. This CDR3 contains 16 residues. Trimming pared 6 bases from V and 1 base from J, leaving 16 bases between. The germline V gene has CDR1 DFQATT and CDR2 SNEGSKA (reference sequence). The CDR3 DNA follows: TGCAGTGCCGATTGGGCAGAACGATCCTATAATTCACCCCTCCACTTT. This translates into CSADWAERSYNSPLHF.

J is TRBJ2-1 and V is TRBV25-1; perhaps TRBD1 as D (6 bases). V was shortened by 2 bases and J by 3 bases, with 14 bases between the two germline ends. This CDR3 contains 16 residues. CDR1 and CDR2 (germline): MGHDK, SYGVNS. CDR3 DNA sequence: TGTGCCAGCAGTGAAGTTGGGGACAAAGTCTACAATGAGCAGTTCTTC. The encoded protein is CASSEVGDKVYNEQFF.

In this sample, this clonotype turned up once. The V call is TRBV28, the J call TRBJ2-3, with TRBD1 matching 8 bases. This CDR3 comprises 15 residues. The ends lost 6 bases at V and 4 bases at J; junction bases unmatched: 9. Germline loops: CDR1 MDHEN, CDR2 SYDVKM. The CDR3 DNA reads as TGTGCCAGCAGCCGTGGACAGGGTCTGTCAGATACGCAGTATTTT. Translation: CASSRGQGLSDTQYF.

V and J are TRBV9 and TRBJ1-1; TRBD1 matches at 9 bases. The germline gives CDR1 SGDLS, CDR2 YYNGEE. The V and J ends lost 4 bases and 3 bases, in that order; junction bases with no gene match: 4. This CDR3 comprises 14 residues. The DNA of the CDR3 is TGTGCCAGCAGCACGACAGGGGGTGACACTGAAGCTTTCTTT. Protein: CASSTTGGDTEAFF.

Only a few counts were recorded for this clonotype. Germline and junction disagree at one end, which may indicate a read error. The J gene is TRBJ2-7, the V gene TRBV3-1, with D perhaps TRBD1 or TRBD2 (5 bases each). The length of the CDR3 is 14 residues. Germline-derived CDR1 and CDR2 are LGHDT and YNNKEL (reference sequence). Here the CDR3 DNA reads TGTGCCAGCAGCCAAGGAATCGGGACCTACGGGCAGTACTTC. It encodes CASSQGIGTYGQYF.

This clonotype was observed a handful of times. This chain connects TRBV2 to TRBJ2-1; D is undetermined. V shed 8 bases and J shed 7 bases, with 15 bases lying between them. This CDR3 region has 13 residues. In germline, CDR1 is SNHLY, CDR2 FYNNEI. CDR3 sequence reads: CASCQYLSNEQFF. DNA of the CDR3: TGTGCCAGCTGTCAGTACCTATCTAATGAGCAGTTCTTC.

This clonotype has ten or more counts. The chain combines TRBV4-1 with TRBJ2-1; D possibly corresponds to TRBD1 (7 bases). There are 18 residues in the CDR3. V lost 4 bases and J 5 bases, leaving 24 bases between the germline ends. CDR1 and CDR2 from the germline V gene are MGHRA and YSYEKL. CDR3 DNA: TGCGCCAGCAGCCGAAGATTTACGGAGGGGGCACTAAACAATGAGCAGTTCTTC. Protein product: CASSRRFTEGALNNEQFF.

This clonotype was seen only once. An end of the junction does not agree with germline; a read error may underlie this. DNA for the CDR3: TGTGCCAGCAGTGATCTGGGTTCTAGGGCCGACGTCCTGACTTTC. Translation gives CASSDLGSRADVLTF. This chain joins TRBV6-1 and TRBJ2-6, with unresolved D. The CDR3 extends over 15 amino acids. The germline gives CDR1 MNHNS, CDR2 SASEGT.

Only a few counts were recorded for this clonotype. The chain links TRBV10-2 to TRBJ2-6; D may be TRBD1 (6 bases). CDR3 length: 15 amino acids. From germline, CDR1 is WSHSY and CDR2 SAAADI. With 7 bases removed from V and 2 bases from J, the gap between germline ends came to 12 bases. CDR3 sequence reads: CASIPRGAGANVLTF. CDR3 nucleotide sequence: TGCGCCAGCATTCCCAGGGGCGCTGGGGCCAACGTCCTGACTTTC.

V is TRBV20-1 and J is TRBJ2-3, with TRBD1 matching 7 bases. This CDR3 contains 15 residues. Trimming at V came to 5 bases and at J to 2 bases, leaving 10 bases not matched to a gene. Germline CDR1 reads DFQATT; CDR2 reads SNEGSKA (reference sequence). In DNA form, the CDR3 reads TGCAGTGCTGACGGGTCCGACAGGGACACAGATACGCAGTATTTT. It is translated as CSADGSDRDTDTQYF.

This clonotype was found a few times. The rearrangement uses TRBV12-3 or TRBV12-4 and TRBJ1-3; 8 bases map to TRBD1. The CDR3 is made up of 14 amino acids. Losses at the gene ends were 8 bases for V and 8 bases for J; bases not matched to a gene: 11. Here the CDR3 DNA reads TGTGCCAGCCGAGTCCTGACAGGGGAGGACACCATATATTTT. Amino acids: CASRVLTGEDTIYF.

The chain employs TRBV5-5 and TRBJ2-3; possibly TRBD2 for D (7 bases). V was pared by 0 bases and J by 0 bases, with 14 bases between. The CDR3 contains 17 residues. Germline values: CDR1 SGHKS, CDR2 YYEKEE (reference sequence). The DNA for the CDR3 is TGTGCCAGCAGCTTGGCCGGCGGGGGCCCTAGCACAGATACGCAGTATTTT. It translates to CASSLAGGGPSTDTQYF.

This clonotype was counted between two and nine times. The chain is built from TRBV29-1 and TRBJ2-3, with TRBD1 as a possible D gene (7 bases). Per the germline V gene, CDR1 is SQVTM and CDR2 is ANQGSEA. V dropped 7 bases and J dropped 1 base, with 15 bases sitting between them. This CDR3 region has 14 residues. The CDR3 region has the DNA TGCAGCGCGAGGGCCAGGGGGGGCACAGATACGCAGTATTTT. As protein: CSARARGGTDTQYF.

This chain joins TRBV20-1 and TRBJ1-1; possible D gene TRBD1, 6 bases. V was clipped by 2 bases and J by 0 bases, with 13 bases between them. CDR3 size: 15 residues. The germline V gene has CDR1 DFQATT and CDR2 SNEGSKA (reference sequence). CDR3 sequence: CSARLGGSMNTEAFF. Written as DNA, the CDR3 is TGCAGTGCTAGATTAGGGGGGAGTATGAACACTGAAGCTTTCTTT.

This CDR3 is CASSNRQGLYNEQFF. The DNA of the CDR3 is TGTGCCAGCAGCAACCGACAGGGTCTCTACAATGAGCAGTTCTTC. The rearrangement uses TRBV11-1 and TRBJ2-1, with 7 positions matching TRBD1. The CDR3 loop spans 15 amino acids. CDR1 is SGHAT and CDR2 is FQDESV in the germline V gene (reference sequence). Germline trimming cut 5 bases from V and 3 bases from J; bases unmatched to any gene: 7.

A few counts support this clonotype. The gene calls are TRBV10-3 and TRBJ2-2, with D possibly TRBD2 on 6 matching bases. This CDR3 region has 16 residues. The germline V and J ends were trimmed by 5 bases and 1 base, with 14 bases remaining between them. Germline V gene lookup returns CDR1 ENHRY and CDR2 SYGVKD. CDR3 in amino acids: CAISQREAGNTGELFF. DNA of the CDR3: TGTGCCATCAGTCAAAGGGAGGCAGGGAACACCGGGGAGCTGTTTTTT.

This clonotype was picked up many times. The chain joins TRBV9 to TRBJ1-2; TRBD1 matches at 12 bases. The germline gives CDR1 SGDLS, CDR2 YYNGEE. The junction had 10 bases not matched to a gene; V was cut back by 8 bases and J by 5 bases. The CDR3 spans 15 residues. This CDR3 is CASLTQGQGAYGYTF. DNA for the CDR3: TGTGCCAGTCTAACCCAGGGACAGGGGGCATATGGCTACACCTTC.

The sample holds a few counts of this clonotype. The chain recombines TRBV5-1 with TRBJ2-7; D is unresolved. The ends were cut back, 0 bases at V and 3 bases at J, with 7 bases in the middle. Germline loops: CDR1 SGHRS, CDR2 YFSETQ. The CDR3 has 13 amino acids. CDR3 DNA: TGCGCCAGCAGCTTGGAGCAATTCTACGAGCAGTACTTC. Its translation: CASSLEQFYEQYF.